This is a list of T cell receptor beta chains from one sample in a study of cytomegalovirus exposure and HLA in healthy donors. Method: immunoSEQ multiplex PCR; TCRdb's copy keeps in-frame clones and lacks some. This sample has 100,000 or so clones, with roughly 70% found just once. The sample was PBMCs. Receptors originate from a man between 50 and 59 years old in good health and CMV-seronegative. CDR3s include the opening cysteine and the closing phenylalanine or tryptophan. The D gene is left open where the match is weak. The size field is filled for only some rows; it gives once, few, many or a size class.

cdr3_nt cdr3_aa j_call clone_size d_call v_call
TGTGCCAGCAGTGACTCCGGGACAGGGGGCGATGTGAAGTACTTC CASSDSGTGGDVKYF TRBJ2-5 NA TRBD1 TRBV6-4
TGCGCCAGCAGCTTCAGGGAACCCGGTACAGATACGCAGTATTTT CASSFREPGTDTQYF TRBJ2-3 NA NA TRBV5-1
TGTGCCAGCAGTGATTATAGTCGAACGGAGGGTGTCTACACCTTC CASSDYSRTEGVYTF TRBJ1-2 few NA TRBV6-1
TGTGCCAGCAGCTTACAAACAGGGAGCTCTGGGGCCAACGTCCTGACTTTC CASSLQTGSSGANVLTF TRBJ2-6 NA NA TRBV7-9
TGTGCCAGCAGTTATGGACAGGGATCGAACACTGAAGCTTTCTTT CASSYGQGSNTEAFF TRBJ1-1 once TRBD1 TRBV6-6
TGTGCCAGCAGCTCCCTAGCGGGGGGCGGGACAGATACGCAGTATTTT CASSSLAGGGTDTQYF TRBJ2-3 NA TRBD2 TRBV7-9
TGTGCCATCAGCCAGACAGGGCGGGAGGGCACCGGGGAGCTGTTTTTT CAISQTGREGTGELFF TRBJ2-2 NA TRBD2 TRBV10-3
TGTGCCAGCAGCTTAGCGGGTGGGGGGGCCGATACGCAGTATTTT CASSLAGGGADTQYF TRBJ2-3 few NA TRBV7-2
TGTGCCAGTAGTATAGCGGTACGGCAGCCCCAGCATTTT CASSIAVRQPQHF TRBJ1-5 few NA TRBV19
TGTGCCAGCGGACAGCTGACCTACGAGCAGTACTTC CASGQLTYEQYF TRBJ2-7 NA NA TRBV6-5
TGTGCCAGCATTGGAGGGTCCTACTATGGCTACACCTTC CASIGGSYYGYTF TRBJ1-2 NA NA TRBV2
TGTGCCAGCAGCTTAGCAGGGACAGGGAACAATGAGCAGTTCTTC CASSLAGTGNNEQFF TRBJ2-1 NA TRBD1 TRBV11-1
TGTGCCATCAGTGGGGGGGACAGCTTATCCTACGAGCAGTACTTC CAISGGDSLSYEQYF TRBJ2-7 NA NA TRBV10-3
TGTGCCACCAGCAGAGGCGACTACAGGGATACTGAAGCTTTCTTT CATSRGDYRDTEAFF TRBJ1-1 few NA TRBV15
TGTGCCAGCAGTGACGACAGCAACACTGAAGCTTTCTTT CASSDDSNTEAFF TRBJ1-1 NA NA TRBV6-1
TGTGCCAGCAGTTTATTTCCTGACAGGGGGGGTGGCTACACCTTC CASSLFPDRGGGYTF TRBJ1-2 NA TRBD1 TRBV27
TGCAGCGTTCTCCAGGGGCGGGCTTTCTTT CSVLQGRAFF TRBJ1-1 NA NA TRBV29-1
TGTGCCAGCAGCTTGCCTAGCGGTTACGAGCAGTACTTC CASSLPSGYEQYF TRBJ2-7 NA TRBD2 TRBV5-4
TGTGCCACTAGGACAGGCGCGCTGGGCACTGAAGCTTTCTTT CATRTGALGTEAFF TRBJ1-1 NA TRBD1 TRBV19
TGCGCCAGCAGCCCGAGGACAGGCACGAACACCGGGGAGCTGTTTTTT CASSPRTGTNTGELFF TRBJ2-2 few TRBD1 TRBV5-1
TGTGCCAGCAGCTTAGCGGGGGGACAGGGGGCTACAGATACGCAGTATTTT CASSLAGGQGATDTQYF TRBJ2-3 NA TRBD1 TRBV7-2
TGTGCCAGCAGCTCAGTGGGAGATGGGTACAATGAGCAGTTCTTC CASSSVGDGYNEQFF TRBJ2-1 NA NA TRBV7-9
TGTGCCAGCAGTGAATGGGGAACAGGGGGCACGTACGAGCAGTACTTC CASSEWGTGGTYEQYF TRBJ2-7 few TRBD1 TRBV25-1
TGTGCCAGCAGCCTGGGGCCGACAGTAAACTATGGCTACACCTTC CASSLGPTVNYGYTF TRBJ1-2 NA NA TRBV5-6
TGTGCCAGCAGTTTACCCGGTACCGATACGCAGTATTTT CASSLPGTDTQYF TRBJ2-3 NA NA TRBV27
TGCGCCAGCAGCCACCCGGGACAGGGGGCCGACGAGCAGTACTTC CASSHPGQGADEQYF TRBJ2-7 NA TRBD1 TRBV4-1
TGCGCCAGCAGCCAATGGACTAGCGGATCCTACAATGAGCAGTTCTTC CASSQWTSGSYNEQFF TRBJ2-1 NA TRBD2 TRBV4-1
TGTGCCAGCAGTGAAGATCTCAGCGCCTTCTCCTACGAGCAGTACTTC CASSEDLSAFSYEQYF TRBJ2-7 few NA TRBV6-1
TGTGCCGGCGGGGACTACAATGAGCAGTTCTTC CAGGDYNEQFF TRBJ2-1 NA NA TRBV28
TGTGCCAGCTCCCGACAGGGAGACTCACCCCTCCACTTT CASSRQGDSPLHF TRBJ1-6 few TRBD1 TRBV18
TGTGCCATCAGCATAGGAGGCGAAGAGACCCAGTACTTC CAISIGGEETQYF TRBJ2-5 NA NA TRBV10-3
TGTGCCAGCAGCTCCGCGGGGACGGGTGGAAACACCATATATTTT CASSSAGTGGNTIYF TRBJ1-3 NA NA TRBV11-3
TGTGCCAGCAGTCTGACGGAGGGGATGGCTTTCTTT CASSLTEGMAFF TRBJ1-1 NA NA TRBV6-6
TGTGCCAGTAGTATCGGCCCTCAGGGGGCAGGGTCACCCCTCCACTTT CASSIGPQGAGSPLHF TRBJ1-6 NA TRBD1 TRBV19
TGCGCCAGCAGCCGACTACAGGGGGCGAAAGGTTTTTTT CASSRLQGAKGFF TRBJ1-4 NA TRBD1 TRBV4-1